This TCR beta chain was observed in a study of human T cells and chemical hapten exposure. Specified time point: patch test 1, 2 weeks after DPC sensitization. Stated treatment: therapeutic diphenylcyclopropenone sensitization with weekly scalp DPC. Total RNA was isolated from whole blood that had not been fractionated. Phlebotomy was performed prior to application of every patch test. Donation of samples came from alopecia patients who were 18 to 70 years old and suitable for DPC. CDR1 and CDR2 (germline): LGHNA, YNFKEQ. There are 13 residues in the CDR3. V dropped 1 base and J dropped 6 bases, with 9 bases sitting between them. MiXCR, applied by TCRdb to the RACE reads, yields one record per CDR3 protein. This table has about 37,000 distinct CDR3 sequences, about 6.3% appearing once. This clonotype was seen a handful of times. Its antigen is unknown. The study's findings and limits: Donors' alopecia may make their immune response differ from healthy people's. Significantly more large CDR3 similarity clusters were formed by expanded TCRs than by controls.

Sample: whole blood, taken in connection with sensitization to the hapten diphenylcyclopropenone (DPC). This chain links TRBV4-2 with TRBJ1-2; D is ambiguous. This receptor was identified in a woman in her 30s with alopecia areata. Some clones in this sample may be carry-over from other donors' samples. Here the CDR3 reads CASSQVAGDGYTF. The CDR3 nucleotides are TGTGCCAGCAGCCAAGTCGCTGGGGATGGCTACACCTTC.